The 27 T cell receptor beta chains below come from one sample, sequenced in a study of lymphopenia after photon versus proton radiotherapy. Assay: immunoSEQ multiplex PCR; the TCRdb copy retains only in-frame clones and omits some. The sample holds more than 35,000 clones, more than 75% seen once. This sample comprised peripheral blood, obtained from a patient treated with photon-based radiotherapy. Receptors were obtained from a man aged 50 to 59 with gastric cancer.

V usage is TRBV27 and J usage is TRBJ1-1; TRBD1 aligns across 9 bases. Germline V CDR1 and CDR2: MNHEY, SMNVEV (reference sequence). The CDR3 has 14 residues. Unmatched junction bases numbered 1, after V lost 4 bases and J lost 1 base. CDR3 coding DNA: TGTGCCAGCAGTTCGGACAGGGGGAACACTGAAGCTTTCTTT. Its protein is CASSSDRGNTEAFF.

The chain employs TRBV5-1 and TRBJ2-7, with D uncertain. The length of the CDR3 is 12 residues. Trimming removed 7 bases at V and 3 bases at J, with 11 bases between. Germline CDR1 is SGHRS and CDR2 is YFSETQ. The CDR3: CASSHGNYEQYF. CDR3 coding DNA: TGCGCCAGCTCCCACGGCAACTACGAGCAGTACTTC.

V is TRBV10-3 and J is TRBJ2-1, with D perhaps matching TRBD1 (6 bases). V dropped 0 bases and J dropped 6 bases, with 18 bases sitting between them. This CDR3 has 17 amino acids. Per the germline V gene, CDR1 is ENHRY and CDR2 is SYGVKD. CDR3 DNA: TGTGCCATCAGTGAGTCGACGATTGGGGGCCTTGGCAATGAGCAGTTCTTC. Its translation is CAISESTIGGLGNEQFF.

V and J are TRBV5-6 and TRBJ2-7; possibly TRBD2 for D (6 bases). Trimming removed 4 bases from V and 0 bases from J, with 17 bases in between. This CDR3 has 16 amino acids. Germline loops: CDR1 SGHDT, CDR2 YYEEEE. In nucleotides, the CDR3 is TGTGCCAGCAGCCTAAGGGGACTTTCTAGCTCCTACGAGCAGTACTTC. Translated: CASSLRGLSSSYEQYF.

The CDR3 DNA reads as TGTGCCTGGAGTGTATCCCGGACAGGGGGATACACCGGGGAGCTGTTTTTT. Protein: CAWSVSRTGGYTGELFF. The chain recombines TRBV30 with TRBJ2-2; TRBD1 aligns across 10 bases. The germline V gene encodes CDR1 GTSNPN and CDR2 SVGIG (reference sequence). The V gene end was trimmed by 0 bases and the J gene end by 3 bases; junction bases not matched to a gene: 7. CDR3 size: 17 residues.

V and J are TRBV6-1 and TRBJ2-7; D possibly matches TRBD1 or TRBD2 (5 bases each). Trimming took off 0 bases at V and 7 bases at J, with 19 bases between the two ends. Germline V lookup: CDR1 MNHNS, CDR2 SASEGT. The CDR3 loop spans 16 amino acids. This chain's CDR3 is CASSEAFHRDGKEQYF. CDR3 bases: TGTGCCAGCAGTGAAGCCTTTCACCGGGACGGAAAGGAGCAGTACTTC.

The CDR3 DNA reads as TGTGCCAGCAGCTTGGTTCTATCAAGCGGGGCTGAAGCTTTCTTT. Amino acid sequence: CASSLVLSSGAEAFF. The chain employs TRBV5-4 and TRBJ1-1; D is uncertain. CDR1 is SGHNT, CDR2 YYREEE, per germline (reference sequence). Trimming took 0 bases from V and 6 from J, leaving 15 bases between them. This CDR3 is 15 amino acids long.

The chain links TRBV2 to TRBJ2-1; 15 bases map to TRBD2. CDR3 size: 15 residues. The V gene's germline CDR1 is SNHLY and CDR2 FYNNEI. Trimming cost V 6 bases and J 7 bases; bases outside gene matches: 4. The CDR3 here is CASRGTSGRMNEQFF. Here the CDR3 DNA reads TGTGCCAGCAGGGGGACTAGCGGGAGGATGAATGAGCAGTTCTTC.

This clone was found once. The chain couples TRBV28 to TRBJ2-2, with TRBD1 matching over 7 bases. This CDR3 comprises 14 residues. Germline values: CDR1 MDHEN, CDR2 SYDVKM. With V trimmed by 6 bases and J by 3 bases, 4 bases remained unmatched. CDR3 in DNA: TGTGCCAGCAGCAGGGGACAGTACACCGGGGAGCTGTTTTTT. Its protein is CASSRGQYTGELFF.

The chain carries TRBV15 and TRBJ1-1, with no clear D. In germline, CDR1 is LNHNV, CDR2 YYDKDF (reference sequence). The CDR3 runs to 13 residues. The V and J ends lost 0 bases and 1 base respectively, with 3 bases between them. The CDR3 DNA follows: TGTGCCACCAGCAGAGAGGGGAACACTGAAGCTTTCTTT. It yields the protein CATSREGNTEAFF.

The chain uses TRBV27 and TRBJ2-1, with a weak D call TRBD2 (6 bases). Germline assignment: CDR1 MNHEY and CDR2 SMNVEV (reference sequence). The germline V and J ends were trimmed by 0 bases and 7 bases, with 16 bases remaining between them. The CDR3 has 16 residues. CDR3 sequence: CASSLSSGSYGNEQFF. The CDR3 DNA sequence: TGTGCCAGCAGTTTATCTAGCGGCTCATATGGGAATGAGCAGTTCTTC.

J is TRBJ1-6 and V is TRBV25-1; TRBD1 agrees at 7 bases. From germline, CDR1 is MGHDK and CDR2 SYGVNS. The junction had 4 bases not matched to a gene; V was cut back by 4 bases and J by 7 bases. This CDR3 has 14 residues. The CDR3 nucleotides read TGTGCCAGCAGTGGAACAGGGGTCAATTCACCCCTCCACTTT. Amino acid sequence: CASSGTGVNSPLHF. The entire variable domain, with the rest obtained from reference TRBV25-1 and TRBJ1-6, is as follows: EADIYQTPRYLVIGTGKKITLECSQTMGHDKMYWYQQDPGMELHLIHYSYGVNSTEKGDLSSESTVSRIRTEHFPLTLESARPSHTSQYLCASSGTGVNSPLHFGNGTRLTVT.

The CDR3 protein is CASSPDRGAEAFF. The CDR3 DNA follows: TGTGCCAGCAGCCCAGACAGGGGGGCTGAAGCTTTCTTT. This sequence joins TRBV6-6 and TRBJ1-1, with 9 bases aligning to TRBD1. Trimming took 6 bases from V and 6 from J; bases not matched to a gene: 5. This CDR3 is built from 13 residues. From germline, CDR1 is MNHNY and CDR2 SVGAGI (reference sequence).

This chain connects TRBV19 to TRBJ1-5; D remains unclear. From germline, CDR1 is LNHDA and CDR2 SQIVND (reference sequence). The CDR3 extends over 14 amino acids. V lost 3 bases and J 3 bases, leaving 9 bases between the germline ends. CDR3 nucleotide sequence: TGTGCCAGTAGTATCGCCGGGAACAATCAGCCCCAGCATTTT. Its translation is CASSIAGNNQPQHF.

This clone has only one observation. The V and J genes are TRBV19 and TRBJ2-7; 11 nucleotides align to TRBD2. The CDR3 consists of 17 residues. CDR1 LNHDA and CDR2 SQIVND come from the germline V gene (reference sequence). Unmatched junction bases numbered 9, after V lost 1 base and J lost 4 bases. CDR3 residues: CASSIALGTSGLYEQYF. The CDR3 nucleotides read TGTGCCAGTAGTATAGCTCTGGGGACTAGCGGTTTGTACGAGCAGTACTTC.

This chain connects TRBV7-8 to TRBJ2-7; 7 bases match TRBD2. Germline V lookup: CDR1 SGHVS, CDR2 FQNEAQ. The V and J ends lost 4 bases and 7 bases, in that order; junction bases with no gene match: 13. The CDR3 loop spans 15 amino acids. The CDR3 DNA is TGTGCCAGCAGCTCCCGGATGGGAGGGATGTTAGAGCAGTACTTC. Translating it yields CASSSRMGGMLEQYF.

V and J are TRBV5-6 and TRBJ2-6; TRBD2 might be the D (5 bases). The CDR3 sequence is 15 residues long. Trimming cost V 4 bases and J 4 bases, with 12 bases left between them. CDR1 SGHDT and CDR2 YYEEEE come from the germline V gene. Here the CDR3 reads CASSPPGRGANVLTF. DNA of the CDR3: TGTGCCAGCAGCCCCCCGGGGAGAGGGGCCAACGTCCTGACTTTC.

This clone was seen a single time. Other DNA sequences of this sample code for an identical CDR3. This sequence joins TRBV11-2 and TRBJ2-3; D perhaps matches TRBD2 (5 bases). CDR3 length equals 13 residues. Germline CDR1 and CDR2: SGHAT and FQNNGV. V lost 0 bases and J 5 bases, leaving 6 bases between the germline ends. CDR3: CASSLDRGDTQYF. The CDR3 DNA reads TGTGCCAGCAGCTTAGATCGGGGAGATACGCAGTATTTT.

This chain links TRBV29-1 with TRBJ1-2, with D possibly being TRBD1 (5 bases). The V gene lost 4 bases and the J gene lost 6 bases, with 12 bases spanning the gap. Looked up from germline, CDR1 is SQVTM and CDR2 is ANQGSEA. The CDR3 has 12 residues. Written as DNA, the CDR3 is TGCAGCGTTGGGGGTGGGGGGGATGGCTACACCTTC. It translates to CSVGGGGDGYTF.

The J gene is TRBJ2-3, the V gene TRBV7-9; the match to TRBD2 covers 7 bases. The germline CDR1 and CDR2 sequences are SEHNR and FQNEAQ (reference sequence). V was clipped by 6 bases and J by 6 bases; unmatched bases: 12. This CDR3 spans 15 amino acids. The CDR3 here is CASRGRGGPRDTQYF. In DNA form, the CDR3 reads TGTGCCAGCAGAGGGAGGGGAGGGCCTAGGGATACGCAGTATTTT.

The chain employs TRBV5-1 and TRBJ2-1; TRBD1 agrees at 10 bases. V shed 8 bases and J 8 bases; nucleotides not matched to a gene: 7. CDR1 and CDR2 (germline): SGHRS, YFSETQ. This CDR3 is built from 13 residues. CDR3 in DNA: TGCGCCAGTAGGGAGGGGACAGGGGATGAGCAGTTCTTC. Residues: CASREGTGDEQFF.

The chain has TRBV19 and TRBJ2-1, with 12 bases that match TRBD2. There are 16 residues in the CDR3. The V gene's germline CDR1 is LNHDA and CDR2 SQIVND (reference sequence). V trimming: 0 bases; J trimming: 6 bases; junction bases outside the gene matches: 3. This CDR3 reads CASSIELGLAGNEQFF. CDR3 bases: TGTGCCAGTAGTATAGAATTGGGACTAGCGGGCAATGAGCAGTTCTTC.

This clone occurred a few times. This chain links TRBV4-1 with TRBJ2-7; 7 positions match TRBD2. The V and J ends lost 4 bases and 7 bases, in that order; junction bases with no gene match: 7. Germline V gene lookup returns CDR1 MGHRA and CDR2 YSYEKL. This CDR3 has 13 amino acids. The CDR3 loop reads CASSPGLWGEQYF. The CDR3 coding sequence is TGCGCCAGCAGCCCGGGACTATGGGGAGAGCAGTACTTC.

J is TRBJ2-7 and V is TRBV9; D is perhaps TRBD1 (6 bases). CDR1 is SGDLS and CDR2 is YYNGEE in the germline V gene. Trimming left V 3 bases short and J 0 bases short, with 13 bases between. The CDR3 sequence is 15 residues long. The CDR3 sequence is CASSGRAGDSYEQYF. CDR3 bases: TGTGCCAGCAGCGGCCGGGCAGGGGACTCCTACGAGCAGTACTTC.

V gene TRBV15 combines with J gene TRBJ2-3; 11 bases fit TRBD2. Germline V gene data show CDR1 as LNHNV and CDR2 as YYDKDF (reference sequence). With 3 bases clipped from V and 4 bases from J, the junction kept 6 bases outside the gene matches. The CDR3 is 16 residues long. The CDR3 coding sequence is TGTGCCACCAGCAGGAGGCTAGCGGGAGGCCCAGATACGCAGTATTTT. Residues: CATSRRLAGGPDTQYF.

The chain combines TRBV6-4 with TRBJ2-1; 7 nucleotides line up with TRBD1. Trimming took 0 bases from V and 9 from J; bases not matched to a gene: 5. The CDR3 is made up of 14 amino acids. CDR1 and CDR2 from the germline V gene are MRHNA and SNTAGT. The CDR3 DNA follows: TGTGCCAGCAGTGACTCAGGGACAGATGGTGAGCAGTTCTTC. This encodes CASSDSGTDGEQFF.

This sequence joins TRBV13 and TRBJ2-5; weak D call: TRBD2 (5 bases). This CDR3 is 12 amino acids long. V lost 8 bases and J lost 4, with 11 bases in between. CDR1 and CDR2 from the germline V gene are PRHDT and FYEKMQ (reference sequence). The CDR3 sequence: CASGLRGETQYF. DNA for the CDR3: TGTGCCAGCGGGCTACGGGGAGAGACCCAGTACTTC. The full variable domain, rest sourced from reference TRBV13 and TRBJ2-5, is AAGVIQSPRHLIKEKRETATLKCYPIPRHDTVYWYQQGPGQDPQFLISFYEKMQSDKGSIPDRFSAQQFSDYHSELNMSSLELGDSALYFCASGLRGETQYFGPGTRLLVL.